The sequence of this T cell receptor beta chain was determined in a study of blood T cell repertoires in COVID-19. About the study: Material from acute and convalescent COVID-19 was sourced from the United States, Italy and Spain. The cDNA or gDNA used as material had been derived from T cells, B-cell-depleted T cells, or PBMCs.

As processed by the authors: Researchers report that nucleated cell counts were estimated from reference gene primer amplification. Produced via immunoSEQ multiplex PCR; TCRdb's table is partial and in-frame only. V, J and clone size were drawn from that table, and D and trimming were deduced from the DNA. The table has around 120,000 clones, approximately 84% seen once. This TCR derives from a man between 70 and 80 years old with active or convalescent COVID-19. The sample comprised peripheral blood.

CDR3 sequence: CASSGRQGAQPQHF. Here the CDR3 DNA reads TGTGCCAGCAGTGGACGACAGGGAGCCCAGCCCCAGCATTTT. The chain joins TRBV27 to TRBJ1-5, with 7 bases identical to TRBD1. V lost 5 bases to trimming and J lost 7 bases; unmatched junction nucleotides: 8. The CDR3 loop spans 14 amino acids. Germline V gives CDR1 MNHEY, CDR2 SMNVEV (reference sequence).